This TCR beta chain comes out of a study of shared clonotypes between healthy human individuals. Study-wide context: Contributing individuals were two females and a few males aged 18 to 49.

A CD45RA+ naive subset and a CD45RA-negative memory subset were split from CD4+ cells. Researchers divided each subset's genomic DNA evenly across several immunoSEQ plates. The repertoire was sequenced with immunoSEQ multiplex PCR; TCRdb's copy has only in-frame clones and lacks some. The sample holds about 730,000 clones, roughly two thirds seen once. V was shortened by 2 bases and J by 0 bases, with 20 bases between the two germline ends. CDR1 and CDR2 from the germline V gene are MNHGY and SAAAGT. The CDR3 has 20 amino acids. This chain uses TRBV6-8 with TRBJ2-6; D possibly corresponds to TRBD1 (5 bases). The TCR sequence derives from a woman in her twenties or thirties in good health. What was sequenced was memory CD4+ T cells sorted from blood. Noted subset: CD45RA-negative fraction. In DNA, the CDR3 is TGTGCCAGCAGTTACCCAACCCTACTGACAGTTTTCTCTGGGGCCAACGTCCTGACTTTC. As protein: CASSYPTLLTVFSGANVLTF.